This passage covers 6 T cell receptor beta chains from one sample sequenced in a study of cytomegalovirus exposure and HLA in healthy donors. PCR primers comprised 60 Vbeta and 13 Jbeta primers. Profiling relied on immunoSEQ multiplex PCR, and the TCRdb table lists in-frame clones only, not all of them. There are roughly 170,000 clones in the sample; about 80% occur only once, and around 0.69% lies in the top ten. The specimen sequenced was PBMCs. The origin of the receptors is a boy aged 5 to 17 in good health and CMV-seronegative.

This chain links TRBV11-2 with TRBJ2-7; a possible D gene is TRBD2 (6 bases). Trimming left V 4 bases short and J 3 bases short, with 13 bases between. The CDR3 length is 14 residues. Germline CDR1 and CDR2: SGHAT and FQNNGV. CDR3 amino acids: CASSSLAARYEQYF. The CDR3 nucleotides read TGTGCCAGCAGCTCCTTAGCGGCCCGCTACGAGCAGTACTTC. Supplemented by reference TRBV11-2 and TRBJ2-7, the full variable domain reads EAGVAQSPRYKIIEKRQSVAFWCNPISGHATLYWYQQILGQGPKLLIQFQNNGVVDDSQLPKDRFSAERLKGVDSTLKIQPAKLEDSAVYLCASSSLAARYEQYFGPGTRLTVT.

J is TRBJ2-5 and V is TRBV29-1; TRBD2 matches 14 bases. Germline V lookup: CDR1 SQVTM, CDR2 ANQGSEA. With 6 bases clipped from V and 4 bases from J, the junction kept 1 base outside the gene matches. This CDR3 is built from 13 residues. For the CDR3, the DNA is TGCAGCGTGGGACTAGCGGGAGCAGAGACCCAGTACTTC. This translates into CSVGLAGAETQYF.

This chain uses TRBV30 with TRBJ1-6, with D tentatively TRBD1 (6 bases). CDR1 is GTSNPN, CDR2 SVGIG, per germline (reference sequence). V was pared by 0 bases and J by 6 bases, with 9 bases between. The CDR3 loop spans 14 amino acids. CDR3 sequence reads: CAWSVHRANSPLHF. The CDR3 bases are TGTGCCTGGAGTGTACACAGGGCTAATTCACCCCTCCACTTT.

The CDR3 region is CASSYSDRPLGWQYF. The DNA for the CDR3 is TGTGCCAGCAGTTACTCGGACAGGCCACTAGGGTGGCAGTACTTC. The V and J genes are TRBV6-6 and TRBJ2-7; 7 bases are a match to TRBD1. The CDR3 is 15 amino acids. Trimming at V came to 0 bases and at J to 9 bases, leaving 11 bases not matched to a gene. Germline V lookup: CDR1 MNHNY, CDR2 SVGAGI (reference sequence).

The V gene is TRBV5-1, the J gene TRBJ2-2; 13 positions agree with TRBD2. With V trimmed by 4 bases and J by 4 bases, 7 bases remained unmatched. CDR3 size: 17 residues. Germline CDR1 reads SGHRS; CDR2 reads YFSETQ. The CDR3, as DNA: TGCGCCAGCAGCAGCCGGACTAGCGGGAGTAGCACCGGGGAGCTGTTTTTT. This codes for CASSSRTSGSSTGELFF. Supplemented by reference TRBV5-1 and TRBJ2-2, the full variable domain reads KAGVTQTPRYLIKTRGQQVTLSCSPISGHRSVSWYQQTPGQGLQFLFEYFSETQRNKGNFPGRFSGRQFSNSRSEMNVSTLELGDSALYLCASSSRTSGSSTGELFFGEGSRLTVL.

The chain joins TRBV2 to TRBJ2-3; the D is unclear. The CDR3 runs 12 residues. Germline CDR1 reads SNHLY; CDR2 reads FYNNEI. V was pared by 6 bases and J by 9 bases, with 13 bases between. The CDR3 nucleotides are TGTGCCAGCAGGGATGACTCTCCCACGCAGTATTTT. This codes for CASRDDSPTQYF.